Each of the 13 T cell receptor beta chains below was sequenced from the same sample in a study of cytomegalovirus exposure and HLA in healthy donors. The PCR contained 60 Vbeta and 13 Jbeta primers. Here immunoSEQ multiplex PCR was the method, and the copy in TCRdb shows in-frame clones only, minus some. The table records 150,000 to 200,000 clones, around four fifths of them present only once. Sample: PBMCs. These receptors were obtained from a woman aged 50 to 65 in good health and CMV-seropositive.

The chain links TRBV15 to TRBJ2-1; 13 bases line up with TRBD2. The V segment lost 8 bases and the J segment 10 bases; nucleotides outside the gene matches: 17. There are 17 residues in the CDR3. Germline-derived CDR1 and CDR2 are LNHNV and YYDKDF (reference sequence). The CDR3 coding sequence is TGTGCCACCGAAACTAGCGGGGGGGCCAGGGTGGAGGTGGAGCAGTTCTTC. Protein sequence: CATETSGGARVEVEQFF.

J is TRBJ2-5 and V is TRBV5-4; 13 bases match TRBD2. With V trimmed by 2 bases and J by 5 bases, 6 bases remained unmatched. Germline CDR1 reads SGHNT; CDR2 reads YYREEE (reference sequence). The CDR3 has 16 amino acids. This CDR3 is CASSFTSGGAGETQYF. The CDR3 DNA sequence: TGTGCCAGCAGCTTTACTAGCGGGGGGGCCGGGGAGACCCAGTACTTC.

J is TRBJ1-2 and V is TRBV5-1; 8 bases fit TRBD1. The CDR3 loop spans 14 amino acids. The germline V gene encodes CDR1 SGHRS and CDR2 YFSETQ. Trimming cost V 4 bases and J 6 bases; bases outside gene matches: 8. CDR3 sequence: CASSKGRGRDGYTF. The CDR3 nucleotides read TGCGCCAGCAGCAAGGGCAGGGGGCGAGATGGCTACACCTTC.

The CDR3, as DNA: TGTGCCAGCAGTGGCCAGGACAGGGTGCGTGGCTACACCTTC. Protein sequence: CASSGQDRVRGYTF. The V gene is TRBV25-1, the J gene TRBJ1-2; 8 nucleotides agree with TRBD1. The CDR3 runs to 14 residues. Germline V gene lookup returns CDR1 MGHDK and CDR2 SYGVNS. The V segment lost 4 bases and the J segment 7 bases; nucleotides outside the gene matches: 8.

V gene TRBV6-1 combines with J gene TRBJ1-1; 8 bases agree with TRBD1. CDR1 and CDR2 from the germline V gene are MNHNS and SASEGT. V gave up 4 bases and J gave up 1 base; unmatched junction bases: 8. CDR3 size: 16 residues. The CDR3 sequence is CASSGTGKVGNTEAFF. For the CDR3, the DNA is TGTGCCAGCAGTGGGACAGGGAAGGTCGGGAACACTGAAGCTTTCTTT.

The chain uses TRBV6-6 and TRBJ2-7; D might be TRBD2 (6 bases). V was pared by 5 bases and J by 6 bases, with 20 bases between. Germline V gene lookup returns CDR1 MNHNY and CDR2 SVGAGI (reference sequence). The CDR3 length is 15 residues. The CDR3 is CASSPRREILGEQYF. The CDR3 nucleotides read TGTGCCAGCAGTCCACGCCGGGAGATCCTAGGCGAGCAGTACTTC.

This rearrangement joins TRBV7-8 to TRBJ1-3; 10 positions agree with TRBD1. Trimming took 4 bases from V and 3 from J; bases not matched to a gene: 3. Germline V CDR1 and CDR2: SGHVS, FQNEAQ. This CDR3 is built from 15 residues. The CDR3 loop is CASSYGTGVGNTIYF. Here the CDR3 DNA reads TGTGCCAGCAGCTACGGGACAGGGGTTGGAAACACCATATATTTT.

Written as DNA, the CDR3 is TGTGCCAGCAGCGCCTCTAGCGGGGGGTACCAAGAGACCCAGTACTTC. Protein: CASSASSGGYQETQYF. This sequence joins TRBV9 and TRBJ2-5; TRBD2 matches at 11 bases. Germline CDR1 reads SGDLS; CDR2 reads YYNGEE. The CDR3 loop spans 16 amino acids. V gave up 3 bases and J gave up 0 bases; unmatched junction bases: 4.

The chain links TRBV7-9 to TRBJ2-7, with TRBD1 matching over 10 bases. CDR1 and CDR2 (germline): SEHNR, FQNEAQ (reference sequence). The CDR3 is 15 residues long. J gave up 4 bases and V 5 bases, and 8 bases lay outside the gene matches. CDR3 region: CASSDGGDRGYEQYF. In DNA, the CDR3 is TGTGCCAGCAGCGATGGGGGGGACAGGGGATACGAGCAGTACTTC.

This chain links TRBV5-4 with TRBJ1-2; D not certain. This CDR3 spans 13 amino acids. Germline lookup yields CDR1 SGHNT and CDR2 YYREEE (reference sequence). V lost 2 bases, J lost 3 bases, and 8 bases lay in between. In DNA, the CDR3 is TGTGCCAGCAGCTTTGGCAACGACTATGGCTACACCTTC. Its translation is CASSFGNDYGYTF.

This chain connects TRBV15 to TRBJ2-2; no reliable D call. V lost 0 bases to trimming and J lost 5 bases, with 13 bases between them. In germline, CDR1 is LNHNV, CDR2 YYDKDF (reference sequence). CDR3 length: 16 amino acids. CDR3 in amino acids: CATSRDNRPLTGELFF. CDR3 in DNA: TGTGCCACCAGCAGAGATAACAGACCTTTGACCGGGGAGCTGTTTTTT.

The gene calls are TRBV29-1 and TRBJ2-2; perhaps TRBD2 as D (6 bases). Germline CDR1 is SQVTM and CDR2 is ANQGSEA. The CDR3 totals 15 residues. The V end was cut by 1 base, the J end by 6 bases, with 15 bases between. The CDR3 DNA is TGCAGCGTTGAAGTAGGCCTGGGACTCGCCGGGGAGCTGTTTTTT. Its translation: CSVEVGLGLAGELFF.

J is TRBJ2-1 and V is TRBV2; D is possibly TRBD1 (6 bases). CDR1 and CDR2 from the germline V gene are SNHLY and FYNNEI. The CDR3 contains 14 residues. V was trimmed by 4 bases and J by 7 bases, leaving 14 bases between them. CDR3 residues: CASSGGQWRNEQFF. CDR3 bases: TGTGCCAGCAGTGGGGGGCAGTGGAGAAATGAGCAGTTCTTC.